The clone carrying this T cell receptor beta chain showed up many times. Its antigen is not identified. The entry originates in a study of T cells in Graves' hyperthyroidism and ophthalmopathy. Study conclusions and caveats: Most clonotypes expanded in thyroid above 0.001 were likewise present in blood.

Amplified regions were TCR beta CDR3 sequences from RNA transcripts. RT-PCR in the first round (using the HTBI primer set) targeted the TCR CDR3. TCRdb reanalysed the multiplex PCR reads using MiXCR and keeps one entry per CDR3 protein. Here the sample spans over 700,000 distinct CDR3 sequences, roughly a sixth being singletons. V dropped 4 bases and J dropped 7; count of bases not matched to a gene: 7. The CDR3 consists of 15 residues. Not enrolled were patients with uncontrolled infection, other autoimmune disease, pregnancy or lactation. PBMCs were obtained from approximately 9.2 ml fresh peripheral blood.

Sequencing was carried out using blood. The clonotype was recovered from a woman aged 45 to 65 with Graves' hyperthyroidism that later progressed to Graves' ophthalmopathy. The rearrangement joins TRBV12-3 or TRBV12-4 to TRBJ2-1; 10 nucleotides line up with TRBD1. CDR3 bases: TGTGCCAGCAGTTCCGGGACAGGGGTGAGGAATGAGCAGTTCTTC. Its translation is CASSSGTGVRNEQFF.